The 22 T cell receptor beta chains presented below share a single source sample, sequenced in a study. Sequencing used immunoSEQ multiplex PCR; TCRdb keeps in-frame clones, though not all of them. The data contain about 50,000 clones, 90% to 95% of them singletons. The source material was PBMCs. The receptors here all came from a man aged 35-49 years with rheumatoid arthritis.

The CDR3 nucleotides are TGTGCCAGCAGCCCCTCCCGAGGAAGTGAAGCTTTCTTT. It yields the protein CASSPSRGSEAFF. The V gene is TRBV7-6, the J gene TRBJ1-1, with no clear D. Per the germline V gene, CDR1 is SGHVS and CDR2 is FNYEAQ. The CDR3 loop spans 13 amino acids. Trimming removed 5 bases from V and 7 bases from J, with 14 bases in between. Using reference TRBV7-6 and TRBJ1-1 for the parts outside the CDR3, the full variable domain is GAGVSQSPRYKVTKRGQDVALRCDPISGHVSLYWYRQALGQGPEFLTYFNYEAQQDKSGLPNDRFSAERPEGSISTLTIQRTEQRDSAMYRCASSPSRGSEAFFGQGTRLTVV.

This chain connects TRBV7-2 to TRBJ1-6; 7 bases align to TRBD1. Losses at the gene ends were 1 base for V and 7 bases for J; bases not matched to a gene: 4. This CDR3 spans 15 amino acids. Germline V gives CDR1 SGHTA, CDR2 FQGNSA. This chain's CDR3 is CASSLDGQVNSPLHF. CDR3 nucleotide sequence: TGTGCCAGCAGCTTAGACGGACAGGTCAATTCACCCCTCCACTTT.

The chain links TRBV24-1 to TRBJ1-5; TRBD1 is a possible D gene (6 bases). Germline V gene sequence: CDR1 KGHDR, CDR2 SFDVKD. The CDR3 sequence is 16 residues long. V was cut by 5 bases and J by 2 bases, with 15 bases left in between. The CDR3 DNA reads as TGTGCCACCAGTGCAAACAGGGCGCCGGGCAATCAGCCCCAGCATTTT. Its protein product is CATSANRAPGNQPQHF.

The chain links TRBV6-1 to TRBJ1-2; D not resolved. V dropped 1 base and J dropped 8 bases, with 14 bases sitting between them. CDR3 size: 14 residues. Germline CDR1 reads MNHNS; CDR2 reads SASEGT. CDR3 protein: CASSEVGRLGGYTF. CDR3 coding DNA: TGTGCCAGCAGTGAAGTGGGCAGGCTTGGCGGCTACACCTTC.

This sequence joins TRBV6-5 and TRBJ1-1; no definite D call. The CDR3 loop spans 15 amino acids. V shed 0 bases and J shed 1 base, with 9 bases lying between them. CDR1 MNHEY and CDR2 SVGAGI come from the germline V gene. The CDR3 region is CASSYSGRSNTEAFF. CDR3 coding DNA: TGTGCCAGCAGTTACTCTGGCAGGTCGAACACTGAAGCTTTCTTT.

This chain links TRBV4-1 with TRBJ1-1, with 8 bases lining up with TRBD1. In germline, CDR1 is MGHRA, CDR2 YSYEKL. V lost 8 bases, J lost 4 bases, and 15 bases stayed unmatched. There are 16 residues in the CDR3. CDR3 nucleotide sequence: TGCGCCAGCTTCCCGGGACAGGTCCACGGGGGCACTGAAGCTTTCTTT. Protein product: CASFPGQVHGGTEAFF.

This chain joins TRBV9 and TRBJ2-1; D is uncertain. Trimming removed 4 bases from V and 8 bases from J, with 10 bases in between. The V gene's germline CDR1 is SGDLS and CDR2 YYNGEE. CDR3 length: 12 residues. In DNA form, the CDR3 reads TGTGCCAGCAGCCCAGCGAACCATGAGCAGTTCTTC. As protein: CASSPANHEQFF.

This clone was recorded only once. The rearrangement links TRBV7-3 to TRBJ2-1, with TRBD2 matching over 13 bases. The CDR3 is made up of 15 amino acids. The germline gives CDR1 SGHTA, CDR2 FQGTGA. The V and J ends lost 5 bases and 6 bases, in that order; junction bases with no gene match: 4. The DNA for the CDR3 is TGTGCCAGCAGCCGGGGACTAGCGGGGAGCAATGAGCAGTTCTTC. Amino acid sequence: CASSRGLAGSNEQFF.

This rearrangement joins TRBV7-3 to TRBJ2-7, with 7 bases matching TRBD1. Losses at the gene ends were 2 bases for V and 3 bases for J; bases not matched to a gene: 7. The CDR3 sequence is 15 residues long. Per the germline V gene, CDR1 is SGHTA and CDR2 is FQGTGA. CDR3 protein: CASSLGPGTDYEQYF. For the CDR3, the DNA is TGTGCCAGCAGCTTAGGCCCCGGGACAGACTACGAGCAGTACTTC.

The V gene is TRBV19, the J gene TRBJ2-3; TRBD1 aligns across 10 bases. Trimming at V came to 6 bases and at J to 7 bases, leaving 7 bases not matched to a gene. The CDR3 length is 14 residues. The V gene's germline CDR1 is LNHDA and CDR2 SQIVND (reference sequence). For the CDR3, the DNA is TGTGCCAGTAGCTTGGGACAGGGGATCAATACGCAGTATTTT. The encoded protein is CASSLGQGINTQYF.

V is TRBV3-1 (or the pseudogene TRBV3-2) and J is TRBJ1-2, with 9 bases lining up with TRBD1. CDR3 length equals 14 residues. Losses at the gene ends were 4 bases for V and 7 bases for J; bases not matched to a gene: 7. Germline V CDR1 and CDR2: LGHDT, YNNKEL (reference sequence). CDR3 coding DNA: TGTGCCAGCAGCCCCCGAGGACAGGGGTTTGGCTACACCTTC. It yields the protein CASSPRGQGFGYTF.

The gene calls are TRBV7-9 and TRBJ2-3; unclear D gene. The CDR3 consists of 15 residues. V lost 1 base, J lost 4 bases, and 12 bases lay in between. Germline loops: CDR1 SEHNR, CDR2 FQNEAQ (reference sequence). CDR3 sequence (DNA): TGTGCCAGCAGCTTAGATGACCTGGGGTCAGATACGCAGTATTTT. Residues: CASSLDDLGSDTQYF.

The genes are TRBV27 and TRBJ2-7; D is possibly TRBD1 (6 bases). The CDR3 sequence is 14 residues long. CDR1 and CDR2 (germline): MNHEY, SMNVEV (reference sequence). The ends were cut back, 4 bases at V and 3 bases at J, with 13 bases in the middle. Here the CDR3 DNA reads TGTGCCAGCAGTTCAACAGGGTATTACTACGAGCAGTACTTC. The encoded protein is CASSSTGYYYEQYF.

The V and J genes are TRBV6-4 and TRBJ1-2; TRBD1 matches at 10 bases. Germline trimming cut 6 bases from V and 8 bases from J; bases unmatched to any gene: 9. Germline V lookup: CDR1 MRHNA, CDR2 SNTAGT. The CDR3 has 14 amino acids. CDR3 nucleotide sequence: TGTGCCAGCAGGAGTAGCGGGACAGGGGTCGGCTACACCTTC. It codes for CASRSSGTGVGYTF.

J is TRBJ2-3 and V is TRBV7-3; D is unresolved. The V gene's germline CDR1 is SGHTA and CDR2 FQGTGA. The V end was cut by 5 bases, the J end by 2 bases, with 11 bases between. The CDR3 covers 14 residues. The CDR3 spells CASSRSQATDTQYF. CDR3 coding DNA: TGTGCCAGCAGCCGAAGTCAAGCCACAGATACGCAGTATTTT.

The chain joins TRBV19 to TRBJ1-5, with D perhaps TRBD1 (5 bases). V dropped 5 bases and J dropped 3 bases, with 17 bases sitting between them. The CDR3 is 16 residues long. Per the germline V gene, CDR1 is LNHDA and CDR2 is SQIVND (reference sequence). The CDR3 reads CASSLRQPGPNQPQHF. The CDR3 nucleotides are TGTGCCAGTAGTCTAAGACAGCCAGGCCCCAATCAGCCCCAGCATTTT.

CDR3 DNA: TGCAGCGTTGAAGAACGGACAGGGGTAAGGGGGGCTGAAGCTTTCTTT. This sequence encodes CSVEERTGVRGAEAFF. The chain has TRBV29-1 and TRBJ1-1, with 9 nucleotides matching TRBD1. Germline V gives CDR1 SQVTM, CDR2 ANQGSEA. V lost 0 bases and J lost 6; bases outside the gene matches: 11. The CDR3 is 16 amino acids.

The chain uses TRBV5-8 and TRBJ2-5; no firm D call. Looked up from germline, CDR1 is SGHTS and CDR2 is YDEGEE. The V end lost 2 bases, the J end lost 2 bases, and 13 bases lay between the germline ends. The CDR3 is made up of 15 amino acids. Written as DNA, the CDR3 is TGTGCCAGCAGCTTTGGCTCCCCTGGGCAAGAGACCCAGTACTTC. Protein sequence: CASSFGSPGQETQYF.

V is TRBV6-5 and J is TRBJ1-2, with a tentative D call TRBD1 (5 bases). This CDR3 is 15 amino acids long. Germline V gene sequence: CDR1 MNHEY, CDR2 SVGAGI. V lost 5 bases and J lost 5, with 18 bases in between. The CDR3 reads CASSPGGWGEYGYTF. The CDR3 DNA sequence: TGTGCCAGCAGTCCCGGGGGTTGGGGGGAATATGGCTACACCTTC.

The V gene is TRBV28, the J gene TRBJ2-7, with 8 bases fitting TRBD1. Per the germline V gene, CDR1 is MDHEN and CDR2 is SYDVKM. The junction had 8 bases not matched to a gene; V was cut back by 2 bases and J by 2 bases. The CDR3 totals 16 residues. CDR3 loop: CASSLDAGQAAYEQYF. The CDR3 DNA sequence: TGTGCCAGCAGTTTAGACGCGGGACAGGCCGCCTACGAGCAGTACTTC.

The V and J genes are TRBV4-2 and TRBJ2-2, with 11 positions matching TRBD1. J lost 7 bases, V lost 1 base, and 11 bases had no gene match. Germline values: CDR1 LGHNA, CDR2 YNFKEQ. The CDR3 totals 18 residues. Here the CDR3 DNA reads TGTGCCAGCAGCCAAGGGTTGGACAGGGGGCAAATCGGCGGGGAGCTGTTTTTT. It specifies CASSQGLDRGQIGGELFF.

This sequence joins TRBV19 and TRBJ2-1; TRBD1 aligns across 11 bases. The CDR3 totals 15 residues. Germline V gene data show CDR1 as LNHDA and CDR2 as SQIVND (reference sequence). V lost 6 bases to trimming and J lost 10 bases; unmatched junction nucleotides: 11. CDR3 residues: CASRGQGARTNEQFF. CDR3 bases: TGTGCCAGTAGAGGACAGGGGGCGAGGACAAACGAGCAGTTCTTC.